A single sample is the source of the 7 T cell receptor beta chains below, sequenced in a study of T cells in women clearing cervical HPV infection. Data came from immunoSEQ multiplex PCR; TCRdb stores just in-frame clones and leaves some out. The sample table sets out around 17,000 clones. The sequenced sample was blood buffy coat. These receptor sequences come from a woman between 18 and 70 years old with a cervical HPV16 infection that either progressed to CIN3+ or cleared (not recorded which).

Comment on this clone: The DNA ends 3 residues before the CDR3 does, and the rest of the CDR3 is filled in from the germline J gene. This chain uses TRBV18 with TRBJ1-3, with D maybe TRBD1 (6 bases). Germline CDR1 and CDR2: KGHSH and LQKENI. V lost 1 base and J lost 3, with 13 bases in between. The CDR3 covers 16 residues. The CDR3 is CASSPQTRGGGNTIYF. CDR3 DNA, as far as it was read: TGTGCCAGCTCACCACAGACCAGGGGCGGTGGAAACACC.

Points on this clone: The observed sequence ends 3 residues before the CDR3 terminus, with the missing tail filled in from the germline J gene. This chain connects TRBV6-2 or TRBV6-3 to TRBJ2-2; D not certain. The CDR3 covers 12 residues. Between the trimmed V and J ends, which lost 7 bases and 5 bases, there was a span of 8 bases. From germline, CDR1 is MNHEY and CDR2 SVGEGT. This chain's CDR3 is CASIATTGELFF. The DNA read from the CDR3 is TGTGCCAGCATTGCGACAACCGGGGAG.

Details on this clone: The CDR3 goes on 3 residues after the read ends, and that part is filled in from the germline J gene. V gene TRBV11-3 combines with J gene TRBJ2-1, with TRBD2 matching over 7 bases. This CDR3 spans 14 amino acids. Germline CDR1 SGHNT, CDR2 YENEEA. V was pared by 5 bases and J by 5 bases, with 6 bases of the junction left unmatched. The CDR3 is CASSDSGTNNEQFF. Partial CDR3 DNA: TGTGCCAGCAGCGACAGCGGGACGAACAATGAG.

With regard to this clone: Read data end 3 residues before the CDR3 end; the end is taken from the germline J gene. V gene TRBV5-1 combines with J gene TRBJ1-1; 11 positions agree with TRBD1. The ends lost 4 bases at V and 4 bases at J; junction bases unmatched: 9. The CDR3 runs 16 residues. Germline CDR1 is SGHRS and CDR2 is YFSETQ. This CDR3 reads CASSQGQGVLRTEAFF. CDR3 DNA, as far as it was read: TGCGCCAGCAGCCAGGGACAGGGGGTTTTGCGCACTGAA.

As for this clone: The CDR3 is cut off 3 residues early in the read; its end comes from the germline J gene. The V gene is TRBV20-1, the J gene TRBJ2-7, with a possible D match to TRBD1 (5 bases). CDR3 size: 13 residues. Germline assignment: CDR1 DFQATT and CDR2 SNEGSKA (reference sequence). Trimming stripped 6 bases from V and 6 bases from J, with 18 bases between. The sequenced part of the CDR3 DNA is TGCAGTGCCAAGACAGTTTATACGATCGAG. It specifies CSAKTVYTIE. The CDR3, in full, reads CSAKTVYTIEQYF.

This clone is deemed medium-sized by its frequency. The read ends 3 residues before the CDR3 terminus; that terminus is restored from the germline J gene. The chain carries TRBV5-4 and TRBJ2-5, with 8 bases matching TRBD2. The germline V gene encodes CDR1 SGHNT and CDR2 YYREEE (reference sequence). The CDR3 loop spans 13 amino acids. After removal of 4 bases from V and 1 base from J, the junction contained 0 bases not matched to a gene. CDR3 amino acids: CASSGTSQETQYF. The CDR3 bases that were read are TGTGCCAGCAGCGGGACTAGCCAAGAGACC.

Remarks on this clone: The CDR3 extends 3 residues past the end of the read, so its final part is completed from the germline J gene. V is TRBV20-1 and J is TRBJ1-1, with unresolved D. Per the germline V gene, CDR1 is DFQATT and CDR2 is SNEGSKA (reference sequence). V dropped 5 bases and J dropped 7 bases, with 8 bases sitting between them. The CDR3 loop spans 10 amino acids. Partial CDR3 DNA: TGCAGTGCTGAGGGCCTTGAA. Encoded protein: CSAEGLE. The whole CDR3 sequence reads CSAEGLEAFF.